Below, 21 T cell receptor beta chains from the same sample are listed, as sequenced in a study of T cell responses to AZD1222 COVID-19 vaccine. Profiled with immunoSEQ multiplex PCR; TCRdb holds only in-frame clones, not every one. The repertoire holds roughly 77,000 clones, with around 90% as singletons. This specimen consisted of peripheral blood, obtained on day 0 of MenACWY control vaccination. These receptors were collected from an adult in good health.

The rearrangement joins TRBV7-9 to TRBJ1-1; D uncertain. This CDR3 is built from 15 residues. From germline, CDR1 is SEHNR and CDR2 FQNEAQ (reference sequence). Deletions cut 0 bases from V and 2 bases from J, with 10 bases between. The CDR3 loop is CASSLAGYDNTEAFF. Written as DNA, the CDR3 is TGTGCCAGCAGCTTAGCGGGGTACGATAACACTGAAGCTTTCTTT.

This chain uses TRBV6-5 with TRBJ1-5, with 8 bases that match TRBD1. Trimming cost V 6 bases and J 3 bases; bases outside gene matches: 1. In germline, CDR1 is MNHEY, CDR2 SVGAGI. There are 13 residues in the CDR3. This CDR3 is CASRGQVNQPQHF. DNA of the CDR3: TGTGCCAGCAGGGGACAGGTCAATCAGCCCCAGCATTTT.

DNA of the CDR3: TGTGCTAGTGCCTTACGACTAGCGGGGGCCACTAAACGGGGAGAGACCCAGTACTTC. Translating it yields CASALRLAGATKRGETQYF. The chain uses TRBV12-5 and TRBJ2-5; TRBD2 agrees at 12 bases. CDR1 is LGHNT and CDR2 is FRNRAP in the germline V gene. V lost 7 bases, J lost 4 bases, and 19 bases stayed unmatched. The CDR3 totals 19 residues.

The gene calls are TRBV28 and TRBJ1-4; no clear D. The CDR3 has 16 residues. Germline values: CDR1 MDHEN, CDR2 SYDVKM. Trimming shortened V by 6 bases and J by 0 bases, and 14 bases separated the two germline ends. As DNA, the CDR3 is TGTGCCAGCAGCCTCCCGACGGATACAACTAATGAAAAACTGTTTTTT. Translated: CASSLPTDTTNEKLFF. The whole variable domain, remainder taken from reference TRBV28 and TRBJ1-4, is DVKVTQSSRYLVKRTGEKVFLECVQDMDHENMFWYRQDPGLGLRLIYFSYDVKMKEKGDIPEGYSVSREKKERFSLILESASTNQTSMYLCASSLPTDTTNEKLFFGSGTQLSVL.

The chain recombines TRBV9 with TRBJ1-2; D may be TRBD1 (5 bases). Germline V gene data show CDR1 as SGDLS and CDR2 as YYNGEE. V lost 0 bases and J lost 8, with 11 bases in between. This CDR3 is 13 amino acids long. CDR3 region: CASSVAVEGGYTF. The CDR3 bases are TGTGCCAGCAGCGTAGCGGTGGAGGGGGGCTACACCTTC.

V gene TRBV6-1 combines with J gene TRBJ2-7, with a possible D match to TRBD1 (6 bases). Germline V CDR1 and CDR2: MNHNS, SASEGT. This CDR3 is built from 14 residues. The V gene lost 1 base and the J gene lost 2 bases, with 9 bases spanning the gap. The CDR3 loop reads CASSEGGQPYEQYF. CDR3 DNA: TGTGCCAGCAGTGAAGGCGGACAGCCCTACGAGCAGTACTTC.

The V gene is TRBV11-3, the J gene TRBJ1-4, with no clear D. The CDR3 is made up of 14 amino acids. The V gene lost 5 bases and the J gene lost 0 bases, with 7 bases spanning the gap. Per the germline V gene, CDR1 is SGHNT and CDR2 is YENEEA. CDR3: CASSPEATNEKLFF. The CDR3 DNA sequence: TGTGCCAGCAGCCCGGAGGCAACTAATGAAAAACTGTTTTTT.

The genes are TRBV10-3 and TRBJ1-2, with D tentatively TRBD1 (5 bases). Germline-derived CDR1 and CDR2 are ENHRY and SYGVKD. The CDR3 totals 14 residues. The V and J ends lost 0 bases and 4 bases respectively, with 9 bases between them. CDR3 sequence: CAISESPGLYGYTF. The CDR3 DNA sequence: TGTGCCATCAGTGAGTCCCCGGGACTCTATGGCTACACCTTC.

The chain links TRBV4-1 to TRBJ1-1, with D uncertain. CDR1 and CDR2 (germline): MGHRA, YSYEKL. The CDR3 runs 15 residues. The V and J ends lost 10 bases and 5 bases respectively, with 23 bases between them. The CDR3 sequence: CATKRLGLEMTEAFF. As DNA, the CDR3 is TGCGCCACAAAAAGATTAGGCCTTGAGATGACTGAAGCTTTCTTT.

This chain joins TRBV7-2 and TRBJ2-7, with D hard to call. The CDR3 has 14 amino acids. Germline CDR1 is SGHTA and CDR2 is FQGNSA. Trimming took 2 bases from V and 2 from J, leaving 10 bases between them. CDR3 loop: CASSLKLGPYEQYF. CDR3 sequence (DNA): TGTGCCAGCAGCTTAAAGCTAGGCCCCTACGAGCAGTACTTC.

This clone was seen just once. Relative to the germline gene, one junction end is altered; a read error may explain this. The CDR3 sequence: CSAEGQGLRYNEQFF. DNA for the CDR3: TGCAGCGCTGAAGGACAGGGGCTTAGGTACAATGAGCAGTTCTTC. This chain joins TRBV29-1 and TRBJ2-1; 9 bases agree with TRBD1. This CDR3 is 15 amino acids long. Germline-derived CDR1 and CDR2 are SQVTM and ANQGSEA.

This clone was picked up a small number of times. The chain combines TRBV2 with TRBJ2-3; the match to TRBD2 covers 8 bases. CDR3 size: 15 residues. Germline CDR1 is SNHLY and CDR2 is FYNNEI. The ends lost 6 bases at V and 2 bases at J; junction bases unmatched: 7. CDR3 in DNA: TGTGCCAGCAGGGCGGCGGGGGGATACACAGATACGCAGTATTTT. This translates into CASRAAGGYTDTQYF.

The chain uses TRBV18 and TRBJ1-2, with D hard to call. The germline V and J ends were trimmed by 3 bases and 4 bases, with 6 bases remaining between them. The CDR3 contains 12 residues. Germline CDR1 is KGHSH and CDR2 is LQKENI. The CDR3, as DNA: TGTGCCAGCTCACCGGACGCCTATGGCTACACCTTC. It encodes CASSPDAYGYTF.

There are a few counts of this clone. The chain is built from TRBV6-5 and TRBJ1-2; no reliable D call. CDR3 length: 11 residues. CDR1 and CDR2 (germline): MNHEY, SVGAGI. Trimming removed 10 bases from V and 8 bases from J, with 14 bases in between. CDR3 residues: CATFWARGYTF. The CDR3 coding sequence is TGTGCCACGTTTTGGGCAAGAGGCTACACCTTC.

In regard to this clone: The same CDR3 arises from other DNA sequences in this sample as well. The gene calls are TRBV10-3 and TRBJ2-7, with 9 bases that match TRBD1. This CDR3 is built from 13 residues. Germline V CDR1 and CDR2: ENHRY, SYGVKD. V was clipped by 6 bases and J by 5 bases; unmatched bases: 5. The CDR3 spells CAIRGTGTDEQYF. The CDR3 DNA is TGTGCCATCAGGGGGACAGGGACAGACGAGCAGTACTTC.

This sequence joins TRBV5-1 and TRBJ2-3; D not certain. V gave up 0 bases and J gave up 5 bases, with 4 bases separating them. The germline gives CDR1 SGHRS, CDR2 YFSETQ. The CDR3 totals 12 residues. CDR3 nucleotides: TGCGCCAGCAGCTTGGAAAGAGATACGCAGTATTTT. Translated, it gives CASSLERDTQYF.

The chain is built from TRBV6-6 and TRBJ2-5; D remains ambiguous. Between the trimmed V and J ends, which lost 8 bases and 1 base, there was a span of 5 bases. The CDR3 is 11 amino acids. From germline, CDR1 is MNHNY and CDR2 SVGAGI (reference sequence). The DNA of the CDR3 is TGTGCCAGCGGTTTCCAAGAGACCCAGTACTTC. Translating it yields CASGFQETQYF.

This sequence joins TRBV4-3 and TRBJ1-2; 8 bases fit TRBD1. This CDR3 region has 14 residues. V lost 4 bases and J lost 3; bases outside the gene matches: 4. CDR1 and CDR2 from the germline V gene are LGHNA and YSLEER. Here the CDR3 DNA reads TGCGCCAGCAGCCCCGGACAGGGAGACTATGGCTACACCTTC. Translated, it gives CASSPGQGDYGYTF.

The chain uses TRBV6-5 and TRBJ1-3, with a tentative D call TRBD1 (5 bases). The CDR3 contains 13 residues. Trimming pared 6 bases from V and 4 bases from J, leaving 10 bases between. Per germline, CDR1 MNHEY and CDR2 SVGAGI. The CDR3 region has the DNA TGTGCCAGCAGCCCGGGGGGGGGAAACACCATATATTTT. It codes for CASSPGGGNTIYF.

The rearrangement links TRBV7-3 to TRBJ2-1; 7 bases agree with TRBD2. The CDR3 covers 16 residues. The V segment lost 5 bases and the J segment 4 bases; nucleotides outside the gene matches: 11. From germline, CDR1 is SGHTA and CDR2 FQGTGA. The CDR3, as DNA: TGTGCCAGCAGCCTCATGTCCAGCGGGGCTTACAATGAGCAGTTCTTC. It codes for CASSLMSSGAYNEQFF.

The chain carries TRBV29-1 and TRBJ1-1; D may be TRBD1 (5 bases). Germline values: CDR1 SQVTM, CDR2 ANQGSEA. V was cut by 6 bases and J by 7 bases, with 15 bases left in between. CDR3 length: 12 residues. CDR3 residues: CSVRRDTGEAFF. CDR3 coding DNA: TGCAGCGTCCGACGGGATACAGGTGAAGCTTTCTTT.